This T cell receptor (beta chain) was observed in a study of blood T cell repertoires in COVID-19. Source study methods: Using reference gene primer amplification, nucleated cell counts were estimated. Profiling relied on immunoSEQ multiplex PCR, and the TCRdb table lists in-frame clones only, not all of them. The V and J calls and the clone size are those of that table, but D and trimming were determined from the DNA. The table includes 120,000 or so clones, roughly three quarters detected once. Per the germline V gene, CDR1 is SGHDT and CDR2 is YYEEEE. The CDR3 totals 12 residues. V lost 1 base to trimming and J lost 6 bases, with 8 bases between them.

Sequencing was performed on peripheral blood. This chain uses TRBV5-6 with TRBJ2-7; D is uncertain. The clonotype originates from a man aged 40-49 years with active or convalescent COVID-19. CDR3 amino acids: CASSLFLREQYF. The CDR3 DNA follows: TGTGCCAGCAGCTTGTTTCTACGCGAGCAGTACTTC.